This TCR beta chain was sequenced in a study of blood T cells in healthy people across ages. Per the germline V gene, CDR1 is SQVTM and CDR2 is ANQGSEA. Trimming took 3 bases from V and 2 from J, leaving 10 bases between them. The CDR3 is made up of 14 amino acids. This clonotype was seen a handful of times. Combining a sample-barcoded 5' primer with a J-beta primer mix, a second PCR ran for roughly 7 to 11 cycles. One entry per CDR3 protein, called by TCRdb with MiXCR from the 5' RACE reads. The table includes around 1,000,000 distinct CDR3 sequences, about 23% detected once. These records were also assigned to another study, of T cells of mothers and their children. Per that paper: A slight, non-significant increase in overlap was found for related mother-child pairs relative to unrelated pairs.

Sequenced sample: blood. The receptor was isolated from a girl aged 2 to 9 in good health. V usage is TRBV29-1 and J usage is TRBJ2-2; unclear D gene. The CDR3 DNA reads as TGCAGCGTTGATTTAGGGTTCAACACCGGGGAGCTGTTTTTT. Encoded protein: CSVDLGFNTGELFF.